This T cell receptor (beta chain) was sequenced in a study of CD4 T cells in relation to SARS-CoV-2 and coronaviruses. Study as a whole: After around 10 days of antigen culture, PBMC TCR beta CDR3s were sequenced.

Points on this clone: Its matching antigen is unknown.

The unexposed donors gave CD4+ T cells in about 2010-2018, prior to COVID-19. The cells were cultured for under 13 days before CD4+ T cells were isolated. Testing used SARS-CoV-2 S/N and four cold-coronavirus spikes on unexposed-donor CD4+ T cells, cells permitting. About 2 million PBMCs per well were cultured with around 9.2 IU/ml IL-2. Measured with immunoSEQ multiplex PCR; TCRdb has only the in-frame clones, and not every one. The sample lists 20,000 to 25,000 clones; under 70% were seen once. Specimen: CD4+ T cells from PBMCs, cultured in vitro. This receptor was taken from a human donor in good health.

The CDR3 is CASSYSRGAPSGANVLTF. CDR3 DNA: TGTGCCAGCAGTTACTCGAGAGGGGCCCCTTCTGGGGCCAACGTCCTGACTTTC. The V and J genes are TRBV6-2 or TRBV6-3 and TRBJ2-6; D may correspond to TRBD1 or TRBD2 (5 bases each). The germline V gene has CDR1 MNHEY and CDR2 SVGEGT. This CDR3 contains 18 residues. Trimming removed 0 bases from V and 1 base from J, with 13 bases in between.